This T cell receptor (beta chain) was profiled in a study of OX40 agonist ivuxolimab in advanced cancers. Some background on the complete study: Ivuxolimab was a fully human IgG2 agonistic monoclonal antibody targeting the costimulatory receptor OX40 (CD134). The paper covers the monotherapy dose-escalation part of the phase I ivuxolimab trial, which included N ≈ 50 patients. Intravenous ivuxolimab was administered to patients every 2 weeks at six dose levels: 0.01, 0.1, 0.3, 1.5, 3 and 10 mg/kg. Patients were allowed to have had prior anti-PD-1, anti-PD-L1 or anti-CTLA-4 therapy, and less than 45% of the dose-escalation patients had previously received checkpoint inhibitors. In the dose-escalation cohort, 70% to 85% of patients were male, and the mean age was approximately 60 years, with a range of roughly 23 to 85. Partial responses occurred in three dose-escalation patients: two with cutaneous melanoma and one with hepatocellular carcinoma. Peripheral TCRbeta sequencing was intended to test whether TCR sequence diversity was altered and clonal T-cell expansion was caused by ivuxolimab. Of the 50 or so patients in dose escalation, 19 had hepatocellular carcinoma, roughly 15 had melanoma, 9 had renal cell carcinoma and 9 had head and neck cancer. The study at large found these results: Antigen specificity was not determined for the clonally expanded peripheral T cells. After ivuxolimab, CD8+ T cells had more expanded clones than CD4+ T cells on average. Low levels of normalized T-cell clonal expansion were also seen in some nonresponding patients. Clonal expansion of both CD4+ and CD8+ blood T cells was observed from baseline to week 6 at doses 0.1 to 3.0 mg/kg. In the 0.1-3.0 mg/kg groups, partial responders were among the patients with the lowest normalized peripheral clonal expansion, particularly in CD8+ T cells.

Genomic DNA was isolated from the sorted cells so that the TCRbeta CDR3 region could be sequenced. The immunoSEQ Assay was used for sequencing of TCRbeta CDR3 regions. In TCRdb, the immuneACCESS table is reduced to in-frame sequences with V and J assigned. These tables do not hold every clone; where another copy was compared, an unresolved V gene accounts for under half, and the others remain unexplained. This sample holds 35,000 to 55,000 clones; roughly four fifths were observed only once. 2% to 2.5% of the sample rests with the top ten. Trimming takes 1 base from V and 0 bases from J, and the germline ends sit 10 bases apart. CDR1 SGHKS and CDR2 YYEKEE are derived from the germline V gene (reference sequence). Reading from cysteine to phenylalanine, the CDR3 counts 15 amino acids. CDR3 DNA only is kept here, 45 bases in frame from base 1. This clone is a singleton in its sample. Its antigen target is currently unknown. No base-level quality is on record; no much larger clone is a single base apart.

The trial excluded patients who had a history of autoimmune disease or were on systemic immunosuppression. Peripheral blood for TCR sequencing was drawn from every dose cohort at baseline, at cycle 4 day 1 and at cycle 7 day 1. Samples were obtained from an open-label, multicenter, first-in-human phase I dose-escalation trial of ivuxolimab. Adults with locally advanced or metastatic melanoma, renal cell, hepatocellular, or head and neck squamous cell carcinoma were enrolled in the trial. CD4+ and CD8+ T cells were sorted separately from peripheral blood before TCR sequencing. Specimen: CD4+ or CD8+ T cells sorted from blood, collected in a trial of the OX40 agonist ivuxolimab. The TCR sequence derives from an adult with an advanced solid tumor such as melanoma, head and neck, liver or kidney cancer. The chain links TRBV5-5 with TRBJ1-1, with the D gene too uncertain to name. CDR3 reads: CASSLFADMNTEAFF. The nucleotide sequence is TGTGCCAGCAGCTTGTTCGCAGATATGAACACTGAAGCTTTCTTT.